These 26 T cell receptor beta chains came from one sample sequenced in a study of shared clonotypes between healthy human individuals. Measured with immunoSEQ multiplex PCR; TCRdb has only the in-frame clones, and not every one. The data hold 2 million to 3 million clones, with around 94% observed a single time. The source material was naive CD4+ T cells sorted from blood. Specified subset: CD45RA+ positively selected. The origin of the receptors is a young man in good health.

The CDR3 loop reads CAWSTNRGYTF. Here the CDR3 DNA reads TGTGCCTGGAGTACCAACAGGGGATACACCTTC. The chain carries TRBV30 and TRBJ1-2; 7 bases line up with TRBD1. CDR1 is GTSNPN, CDR2 SVGIG, per germline (reference sequence). This CDR3 contains 11 residues. Trimming cost V 2 bases and J 11 bases; bases outside gene matches: 5.

This chain uses TRBV5-4 with TRBJ2-7; no clear D. Trimming stripped 0 bases from V and 2 bases from J, with 3 bases between. This CDR3 comprises 12 residues. CDR1 is SGHNT and CDR2 is YYREEE in the germline V gene (reference sequence). CDR3 nucleotides: TGTGCCAGCAGCTTGGTACCCTACGAGCAGTACTTC. Amino acid sequence: CASSLVPYEQYF. The entire variable domain, with the rest obtained from reference TRBV5-4 and TRBJ2-7, is as follows: ETGVTQSPTHLIKTRGQQVTLRCSSQSGHNTVSWYQQALGQGPQFIFQYYREEENGRGNFPPRFSGLQFPNYSSELNVNALELDDSALYLCASSLVPYEQYFGPGTRLTVT.

The chain combines TRBV2 with TRBJ2-7; 7 nucleotides line up with TRBD1. J was trimmed by 3 bases and V by 6 bases; bases with no gene match: 11. Germline values: CDR1 SNHLY, CDR2 FYNNEI. This CDR3 is built from 15 residues. CDR3 nucleotide sequence: TGTGCCAGCAGAAAAGGGACAGCTACTTACTACGAGCAGTACTTC. Translation gives CASRKGTATYYEQYF.

The chain recombines TRBV7-9 with TRBJ1-5, with a tentative D call TRBD1 (6 bases). The CDR3 length is 16 residues. Germline V gene lookup returns CDR1 SEHNR and CDR2 FQNEAQ (reference sequence). Trimming took off 6 bases at V and 5 bases at J, with 20 bases between the two ends. In DNA form, the CDR3 reads TGTGCCAGCAGTCCTATAATACAGGGACGCGATCAGCCCCAGCATTTT. Translating gives CASSPIIQGRDQPQHF.

The chain joins TRBV7-9 to TRBJ2-7; 12 positions match TRBD2. The CDR3 runs 15 residues. After removal of 5 bases from V and 6 bases from J, the junction contained 8 bases not matched to a gene. Germline V gene data show CDR1 as SEHNR and CDR2 as FQNEAQ (reference sequence). CDR3 region: CASSQTSGRIGEQYF. The DNA of the CDR3 is TGTGCCAGCAGCCAGACTAGCGGGAGAATCGGCGAGCAGTACTTC.

V is TRBV28 and J is TRBJ2-2; 8 bases agree with TRBD2. The CDR3 contains 14 residues. Germline CDR1 MDHEN, CDR2 SYDVKM. V shed 8 bases and J 7 bases; nucleotides not matched to a gene: 9. In DNA form, the CDR3 reads TGTGCCAGCTTCGGGGGGGCGCGTAGCGGGGAGCTGTTTTTT. Encoded protein: CASFGGARSGELFF.

The chain uses TRBV5-1 and TRBJ2-2, with D perhaps matching TRBD1 or TRBD2 (5 bases each). V was trimmed by 3 bases and J by 5 bases, leaving 14 bases between them. Germline V gene lookup returns CDR1 SGHRS and CDR2 YFSETQ. The CDR3 extends over 15 amino acids. CDR3 in amino acids: CASSWGPDGTGELFF. The DNA for the CDR3 is TGCGCCAGCAGCTGGGGACCCGACGGGACCGGGGAGCTGTTTTTT.

The chain carries TRBV15 and TRBJ2-2, with D tentatively TRBD1 (5 bases). The CDR3 covers 17 residues. Trimming shortened V by 2 bases and J by 0 bases, and 13 bases separated the two germline ends. Germline V gene sequence: CDR1 LNHNV, CDR2 YYDKDF (reference sequence). The CDR3 protein is CATSRQGFWANTGELFF. In DNA, the CDR3 is TGTGCCACCAGCAGACAGGGCTTCTGGGCGAACACCGGGGAGCTGTTTTTT.

The sample holds one count of this clone. The CDR3 DNA reads as TGTGCCAGCAGACGACTAGCGGGAGCCTACGAGCAGTACTTC. Translating it yields CASRRLAGAYEQYF. This chain connects TRBV11-2 to TRBJ2-7; 12 bases line up with TRBD2. The CDR3 length is 14 residues. The germline V gene has CDR1 SGHAT and CDR2 FQNNGV. The J segment lost 2 bases and the V segment lost 6 bases, leaving 2 bases of the junction unmatched.

The rearrangement joins TRBV11-2 to TRBJ2-5, with no clear D. CDR1 and CDR2 (germline): SGHAT, FQNNGV. V gave up 5 bases and J gave up 6 bases, with 10 bases separating them. The CDR3 runs 12 residues. CDR3 in DNA: TGTGCCAGCAGCCCTTTCCAGAAGACCCAGTACTTC. Its protein product is CASSPFQKTQYF.

The CDR3 loop is CASSRIQHLYEQYF. The CDR3 DNA reads as TGTGCCAGCAGCAGGATCCAACACCTCTACGAGCAGTACTTC. The chain joins TRBV11-2 to TRBJ2-7; D is unresolved. The ends were cut back, 5 bases at V and 3 bases at J, with 14 bases in the middle. Germline-derived CDR1 and CDR2 are SGHAT and FQNNGV. The CDR3 spans 14 residues.

The gene calls are TRBV2 and TRBJ1-6, with 9 bases that match TRBD1. The V and J ends lost 8 bases and 8 bases, in that order; junction bases with no gene match: 4. CDR1 and CDR2 from the germline V gene are SNHLY and FYNNEI. CDR3 size: 13 residues. Here the CDR3 reads CASDGTGYSPLHF. DNA of the CDR3: TGTGCCAGCGACGGGACAGGGTATTCACCCCTCCACTTT.

The CDR3 DNA is TGTGCCAGCAGCTTACGGGGGCTAATCGAGCAGTACTTC. As protein: CASSLRGLIEQYF. This chain uses TRBV7-8 with TRBJ2-7, with D possibly being TRBD1 or TRBD2 (6 bases each). The CDR3 contains 13 residues. CDR1 SGHVS and CDR2 FQNEAQ come from the germline V gene. The V and J ends lost 2 bases and 6 bases respectively, with 11 bases between them.

The chain has TRBV11-3 and TRBJ2-3; no clear D. Germline CDR1 reads SGHNT; CDR2 reads YENEEA. Trimming cost V 5 bases and J 6 bases, with 18 bases left between them. The CDR3 length is 15 residues. CDR3 sequence reads: CASSQDSVLMDTQYF. As DNA, the CDR3 is TGTGCCAGCAGCCAAGACTCGGTTTTAATGGATACGCAGTATTTT.

V is TRBV19 and J is TRBJ1-1, with a weak D call TRBD1 (5 bases). Trimming shortened V by 3 bases and J by 1 base, and 15 bases separated the two germline ends. Germline V gene lookup returns CDR1 LNHDA and CDR2 SQIVND (reference sequence). This CDR3 is 16 amino acids long. The CDR3 coding sequence is TGTGCCAGTAGTATGAGGAGTGCAGGGTCGAACACTGAAGCTTTCTTT. Translating gives CASSMRSAGSNTEAFF.

This rearrangement joins TRBV18 to TRBJ1-2, with D maybe TRBD1 (6 bases). CDR3 length: 15 amino acids. CDR1 and CDR2 (germline): KGHSH, LQKENI. V was cut by 6 bases and J by 4 bases, with 18 bases left in between. The CDR3 nucleotides read TGTGCCAGCTCCCCTCGGACAGACCCTAGCTATGGCTACACCTTC. It codes for CASSPRTDPSYGYTF.

The chain combines TRBV28 with TRBJ1-5; TRBD1 matches at 9 bases. The trim removed 3 bases at V and 5 bases at J, leaving 5 bases unmatched. The CDR3 sequence is 15 residues long. CDR1 is MDHEN and CDR2 is SYDVKM in the germline V gene. CDR3 protein: CASSFPGQGYQPQHF. DNA for the CDR3: TGTGCCAGCAGTTTCCCGGGACAGGGTTATCAGCCCCAGCATTTT. Full variable domain (missing parts from reference TRBV28 and TRBJ1-5): DVKVTQSSRYLVKRTGEKVFLECVQDMDHENMFWYRQDPGLGLRLIYFSYDVKMKEKGDIPEGYSVSREKKERFSLILESASTNQTSMYLCASSFPGQGYQPQHFGDGTRLSIL.

The chain joins TRBV30 to TRBJ2-4; D call uncertain. This CDR3 spans 16 amino acids. Germline CDR1 and CDR2: GTSNPN and SVGIG (reference sequence). The V end lost 2 bases, the J end lost 0 bases, and 14 bases lay between the germline ends. The CDR3 sequence is CAWSSGQQLAKNIQYF. CDR3 bases: TGTGCCTGGAGTTCTGGGCAGCAGCTAGCCAAAAACATTCAGTACTTC. The full variable domain, in which reference TRBV30 and TRBJ2-4 provide the parts outside the CDR3, is SQTIHQWPATLVQPVGSPLSLECTVEGTSNPNLYWYRQAAGRGLQLLFYSVGIGQISSEVPQNLSASRPQDRQFILSSKKLLLSDSGFYLCAWSSGQQLAKNIQYFGAGTRLSVL.

The chain combines TRBV11-2 with TRBJ1-6; the D gene is possibly TRBD1 (5 bases). The V end lost 1 base, the J end lost 0 bases, and 7 bases lay between the germline ends. The CDR3 spans 16 residues. Germline CDR1 and CDR2: SGHAT and FQNNGV. DNA for the CDR3: TGTGCCAGCAGCTTAGGACAGAACTCCTATAATTCACCCCTCCACTTT. Encoded protein: CASSLGQNSYNSPLHF.

This chain uses TRBV19 with TRBJ2-3; 7 bases agree with TRBD1. The CDR3 sequence is 16 residues long. Germline CDR1 is LNHDA and CDR2 is SQIVND (reference sequence). V shed 6 bases and J 3 bases; nucleotides not matched to a gene: 12. CDR3 loop: CASSLLKGAGTDTQYF. The CDR3 DNA reads TGTGCCAGTAGCCTCCTCAAGGGGGCAGGAACAGATACGCAGTATTTT.

Regarding this clone: Different DNA sequences within this sample yield the same CDR3. The J gene is TRBJ2-1, the V gene TRBV9, with a weak D call TRBD1 (5 bases). The CDR3 is 14 amino acids. Trimming shortened V by 0 bases and J by 7 bases, and 11 bases separated the two germline ends. Germline V gives CDR1 SGDLS, CDR2 YYNGEE. CDR3 nucleotide sequence: TGTGCCAGCAGCGTAGCTCCGCCAGGGAATGAGCAGTTCTTC. Amino acid sequence: CASSVAPPGNEQFF.

A remark on this clone: The same CDR3 also results from other DNA sequences found in this sample. This chain links TRBV10-3 with TRBJ2-2; TRBD1 matches at 7 bases. With V trimmed by 8 bases and J by 5 bases, 2 bases remained unmatched. Germline V gene lookup returns CDR1 ENHRY and CDR2 SYGVKD. The CDR3 consists of 12 residues. The DNA of the CDR3 is TGTGCCATCTCAGGGGGTACCGGGGAGCTGTTTTTT. This sequence encodes CAISGGTGELFF.

There are a few counts of this clone. Other DNA sequences within the sample encode an identical CDR3. This chain uses TRBV30 with TRBJ2-3; no reliable D call. CDR1 and CDR2 from the germline V gene are GTSNPN and SVGIG (reference sequence). V lost 4 bases to trimming and J lost 2 bases, with 1 base between them. This CDR3 is 10 amino acids long. In DNA form, the CDR3 reads TGTGCCTGGAACACAGATACGCAGTATTTT. It is translated as CAWNTDTQYF.

The chain employs TRBV7-2 and TRBJ2-2; TRBD2 matches 12 bases. The V segment lost 4 bases and the J segment 3 bases; nucleotides outside the gene matches: 3. From germline, CDR1 is SGHTA and CDR2 FQGNSA. This CDR3 has 16 amino acids. The CDR3 loop is CASSWTSGTDTGELFF. The CDR3 DNA reads as TGTGCCAGCAGCTGGACTAGCGGGACTGACACCGGGGAGCTGTTTTTT.

This clone has a single count. This chain links TRBV6-6 with TRBJ1-3; no reliable D call. V lost 1 base and J lost 1, with 8 bases in between. Germline values: CDR1 MNHNY, CDR2 SVGAGI (reference sequence). The CDR3 runs to 15 residues. The CDR3 reads CASSYFGESGNTIYF. The DNA of the CDR3 is TGTGCCAGCAGTTACTTCGGGGAGTCTGGAAACACCATATATTTT.

This clone came up once. V gene TRBV6-5 combines with J gene TRBJ1-5, with 9 bases aligning to TRBD1. The CDR3 runs to 11 residues. The germline V gene has CDR1 MNHEY and CDR2 SVGAGI. The J segment lost 15 bases and the V segment lost 5 bases, leaving 5 bases of the junction unmatched. The CDR3 region has the DNA TGTGCCAGCAGTCGGGACAGGGAGATGCATTTT. This codes for CASSRDREMHF.